This T cell receptor beta chain was captured by sequencing in a study of neurological immune-mediated disorders. Overall study results and limits: None of the CDR3 amino acid sequences found in expanded clones was shared across subjects. This suggests that the TCR-beta repertoires were private in all groups.

The cDNA was synthesized by means of template-switch 5'RACE, which was carried out with 10-nucleotide random UMIs. TCRdb reprocessed the 5' RACE reads via MiXCR and lists one record per CDR3 protein. The table has roughly 80,000 distinct CDR3 sequences, about 9% seen once. At least ten counts were recorded for this clonotype. Its antigen is as yet unknown. The clonotype was recovered from a man in his fifties or sixties in good health. Sequenced material: PBMCs.

The CDR3: CSVTSGTGAHYEQYF. The CDR3 nucleotides are TGCAGCGTTACTTCCGGGACAGGGGCTCACTACGAGCAGTACTTC. V and J are TRBV29-1 and TRBJ2-7, with 10 positions matching TRBD1. From germline, CDR1 is SQVTM and CDR2 ANQGSEA. This CDR3 comprises 15 residues. The V segment lost 5 bases and the J segment 3 bases; nucleotides outside the gene matches: 10.